The 27 T cell receptor beta chains reported below all come from one sample, sequenced in a study of blood T cell repertoires in COVID-19 (dated by TCRdb to the early 2020s). The receptor library was made with the immunoSEQ multiplex PCR assay. In its TCRdb copy, this immuneACCESS table keeps in-frame sequences only and misses some clones. Where compared with another copy, unresolved V genes explain less than half of these, and the others have no known cause. The sample table holds 200,000 to 300,000 clones, of which around 89% were seen once. The ten largest clonotypes hold around 3.5% of the sample. What was sequenced was peripheral blood. The receptors were sampled from a woman between 40 and 55 years old with acute or convalescent COVID-19.

The V and J genes are TRBV30 and TRBJ1-1, with D maybe TRBD1 (5 bases). CDR3 length: 13 residues. Germline values: CDR1 GTSNPN, CDR2 SVGIG (reference sequence). V was clipped by 8 bases and J by 4 bases, with 17 bases between them. Written as DNA, the CDR3 is TGTGCCCTCTCATCGCAGGGCGGCACTGAAGCTTTCTTT. Translating gives CALSSQGGTEAFF. The whole variable domain, filled in from reference TRBV30 and TRBJ1-1, reads SQTIHQWPATLVQPVGSPLSLECTVEGTSNPNLYWYRQAAGRGLQLLFYSVGIGQISSEVPQNLSASRPQDRQFILSSKKLLLSDSGFYLCALSSQGGTEAFFGQGTRLTVV.

The V gene is TRBV12-3 or TRBV12-4, the J gene TRBJ2-3, with TRBD2 identical over 7 bases. The CDR3 loop spans 13 amino acids. Trimming cost V 6 bases and J 9 bases; bases outside gene matches: 9. Written as DNA, the CDR3 is TGTGCCAGCAGCCTTAGCGGGTGGGGGACGCAGTATTTT. It translates to CASSLSGWGTQYF.

V gene TRBV11-2 combines with J gene TRBJ1-1; the D is unclear. Trimming left V 5 bases short and J 1 base short, with 23 bases between. The CDR3 has 18 amino acids. Germline values: CDR1 SGHAT, CDR2 FQNNGV. CDR3 in DNA: TGTGCCAGCAGCCTCAACCCGGGTTCCTGGCACGGGAACACTGAAGCTTTCTTT. This sequence encodes CASSLNPGSWHGNTEAFF.

Concerning this clone: One end of the junction fails to match germline, which may point to a read error. This chain connects TRBV19 to TRBJ1-5, with a tentative D call TRBD1 (6 bases). This CDR3 is 14 amino acids long. Germline assignment: CDR1 LNHDA and CDR2 SQIVND (reference sequence). The CDR3 reads CASSIDRSTGPLHF. CDR3 in DNA: TGTGCCAGTAGTATAGATCGGTCGACAGGTCCCCTGCATTTT.

The genes are TRBV19 and TRBJ2-2; the match to TRBD1 covers 9 bases. V trimming: 7 bases; J trimming: 5 bases; junction bases outside the gene matches: 11. The CDR3 has 16 residues. From germline, CDR1 is LNHDA and CDR2 SQIVND (reference sequence). The CDR3 here is CASIKGQGRATGELFF. CDR3 DNA sequence: TGTGCCAGTATCAAGGGACAGGGAAGAGCAACCGGGGAGCTGTTTTTT.

The chain couples TRBV20-1 to TRBJ1-5, with 7 bases fitting TRBD1. The germline gives CDR1 DFQATT, CDR2 SNEGSKA (reference sequence). The J segment lost 6 bases and the V segment lost 3 bases, leaving 8 bases of the junction unmatched. The CDR3 length is 14 residues. The DNA for the CDR3 is TGCAGTGCTAGTGAAGGGGGCGCAGGTCAGCCCCAGCATTTT. Protein product: CSASEGGAGQPQHF.

The chain joins TRBV6-5 to TRBJ2-3; perhaps TRBD1 as D (5 bases). This CDR3 region has 12 residues. Trimming shortened V by 11 bases and J by 2 bases, and 11 bases separated the two germline ends. CDR1 and CDR2 (germline): MNHEY, SVGAGI. This chain's CDR3 is CAVIGVTDTQYF. The CDR3 DNA sequence: TGTGCCGTAATAGGGGTCACAGATACGCAGTATTTT.

The CDR3 spells CSVEPGQGVDGYTF. Written as DNA, the CDR3 is TGCAGCGTTGAACCCGGACAGGGGGTCGACGGCTACACCTTC. The chain carries TRBV29-1 and TRBJ1-2; 10 nucleotides match TRBD1. The CDR3 is 14 amino acids. V lost 2 bases to trimming and J lost 8 bases; unmatched junction nucleotides: 8. Germline values: CDR1 SQVTM, CDR2 ANQGSEA.

This clone came up once. The chain joins TRBV11-2 to TRBJ2-2, with D possibly matching TRBD1 (6 bases). This CDR3 has 16 amino acids. Germline V gene sequence: CDR1 SGHAT, CDR2 FQNNGV. Deletions cut 7 bases from V and 0 bases from J, with 15 bases between. CDR3 amino acids: CASTRSGTTNTGELFF. The CDR3 coding sequence is TGTGCCAGCACGCGATCCGGGACAACGAACACCGGGGAGCTGTTTTTT. Looking up the rest from reference TRBV11-2 and TRBJ2-2 gives the full variable domain: EAGVAQSPRYKIIEKRQSVAFWCNPISGHATLYWYQQILGQGPKLLIQFQNNGVVDDSQLPKDRFSAERLKGVDSTLKIQPAKLEDSAVYLCASTRSGTTNTGELFFGEGSRLTVL.

V gene TRBV29-1 combines with J gene TRBJ1-1, with a tentative D call TRBD1 (5 bases). This CDR3 has 13 amino acids. CDR1 and CDR2 from the germline V gene are SQVTM and ANQGSEA. The CDR3 region is CLTTEDGNTEAFF. The CDR3 nucleotides read TGCCTGACGACAGAGGACGGGAACACTGAAGCTTTCTTT.

This clone came up once. The rearrangement uses TRBV9 and TRBJ2-2; 9 bases line up with TRBD2. Per the germline V gene, CDR1 is SGDLS and CDR2 is YYNGEE. J gave up 1 base and V 7 bases, and 8 bases lay outside the gene matches. This CDR3 contains 16 residues. The CDR3 bases are TGTGCCAGCGCCGGAGTAGCGGGGGAGAACACCGGGGAGCTGTTTTTT. Its translation: CASAGVAGENTGELFF.

The rearrangement joins TRBV19 to TRBJ1-1, with TRBD1 matching 10 bases. CDR3 length: 14 residues. The germline CDR1 and CDR2 sequences are LNHDA and SQIVND (reference sequence). The V segment lost 7 bases and the J segment 4 bases; nucleotides outside the gene matches: 6. The CDR3 sequence: CASIKGQGVTEAFF. In DNA, the CDR3 is TGTGCCAGTATCAAAGGACAGGGGGTCACTGAAGCTTTCTTT.

This clone was found once. This chain uses TRBV5-1 with TRBJ2-2; D is possibly TRBD2 (6 bases). The CDR3 covers 14 residues. Germline assignment: CDR1 SGHRS and CDR2 YFSETQ. V was pared by 1 base and J by 4 bases, with 8 bases between. CDR3: CASSLRRGTGELFF. CDR3 DNA: TGCGCCAGCAGCTTGAGGCGGGGCACCGGGGAGCTGTTTTTT.

The chain recombines TRBV10-2 with TRBJ1-5; 8 bases match TRBD1. V shed 5 bases and J 6 bases; nucleotides not matched to a gene: 6. Germline V gene data show CDR1 as WSHSY and CDR2 as SAAADI. This CDR3 comprises 14 residues. In nucleotides, the CDR3 is TGCGCCAGCAGTAACACAGGGGGAGGTCAGCCCCAGCATTTT. It codes for CASSNTGGGQPQHF.

The chain employs TRBV9 and TRBJ1-3; TRBD1 agrees at 7 bases. The CDR3 is made up of 16 amino acids. The V segment lost 4 bases and the J segment 0 bases; nucleotides outside the gene matches: 7. Germline V gene data show CDR1 as SGDLS and CDR2 as YYNGEE. CDR3 region: CASSPTGQSSGNTIYF. The DNA of the CDR3 is TGTGCCAGCAGCCCGACAGGGCAGAGCTCTGGAAACACCATATATTTT.

V usage is TRBV14 and J usage is TRBJ1-4, with D uncertain. The CDR3 has 11 residues. The ends were cut back, 0 bases at V and 11 bases at J, with 4 bases in the middle. The germline CDR1 and CDR2 sequences are SGHDN and FVKESK. CDR3 sequence: CASSQDQKLFF. As DNA, the CDR3 is TGTGCCAGCAGCCAAGACCAGAAACTGTTTTTT.

Written as DNA, the CDR3 is TGTGCCAGCAGCCCAGCCTCGGGTCTTGCGGCTGAAGCTTTCTTT. Translated, it gives CASSPASGLAAEAFF. The chain employs TRBV13 and TRBJ1-1; D uncertain. V lost 5 bases and J lost 6, with 19 bases in between. The CDR3 contains 15 residues. Germline V gene lookup returns CDR1 PRHDT and CDR2 FYEKMQ (reference sequence).

This clone was counted a few times. Sequence at one end of the junction differs from germline and may be a read error. The chain joins TRBV4-1 to TRBJ1-3; TRBD1 is a possible D gene (5 bases). CDR3 length: 18 amino acids. Germline V gene sequence: CDR1 MGHRA, CDR2 YSYEKL. The CDR3 DNA sequence: TGCGCCAGCAGCCAGGGAATATACACGGACACCTCTGGAGACACCATATATTTT. Translation gives CASSQGIYTDTSGDTIYF.

The chain has TRBV7-8 and TRBJ1-6; tentatively, D is TRBD1 (5 bases). This CDR3 contains 14 residues. Germline CDR1 SGHVS, CDR2 FQNEAQ. Trimming removed 5 bases from V and 8 bases from J, with 13 bases in between. CDR3 region: CASSPPWGDSPLHF. The CDR3 bases are TGTGCCAGCAGCCCTCCGTGGGGGGATTCACCCCTCCACTTT.

This chain joins TRBV19 and TRBJ1-2; tentatively, D is TRBD1 (6 bases). Germline V CDR1 and CDR2: LNHDA, SQIVND (reference sequence). The CDR3 has 15 amino acids. The ends were cut back, 7 bases at V and 4 bases at J, with 19 bases in the middle. CDR3 DNA: TGTGCCAGTATGGGACCACCGGGACAAATCTATGGCTACACCTTC. Protein product: CASMGPPGQIYGYTF. Full variable domain (missing parts from reference TRBV19 and TRBJ1-2): DGGITQSPKYLFRKEGQNVTLSCEQNLNHDAMYWYRQDPGQGLRLIYYSQIVNDFQKGDIAEGYSVSREKKESFPLTVTSAQKNPTAFYLCASMGPPGQIYGYTFGSGTRLTVV.

The chain employs TRBV6-5 and TRBJ1-5; tentatively, D is TRBD1 (6 bases). The CDR3 runs to 14 residues. Germline V CDR1 and CDR2: MNHEY, SVGAGI. V lost 6 bases and J lost 4, with 13 bases in between. CDR3 loop: CASRPGGLNQPQHF. Written as DNA, the CDR3 is TGTGCCAGCAGGCCCGGGGGGCTAAATCAGCCCCAGCATTTT.

In this sample, this clone turned up once. The genes are TRBV5-1 and TRBJ1-3; TRBD1 agrees at 7 bases. The J call is in doubt because the DNA end fits TRBJ1-5 better. This CDR3 has 14 residues. Germline V gives CDR1 SGHRS, CDR2 YFSETQ. As DNA, the CDR3 is TGCGCCAGCAGCTTGGGGGGGACAGTCCCCAACCAGCATTTT. Its protein is CASSLGGTVPNQHF.

This chain uses TRBV6-6 with TRBJ2-2; no clear D gene. The length of the CDR3 is 13 residues. Per the germline V gene, CDR1 is MNHNY and CDR2 is SVGAGI (reference sequence). Trimming took 5 bases from V and 5 from J, leaving 9 bases between them. The CDR3 reads CASSMAGTGELFF. CDR3 DNA sequence: TGTGCCAGCAGTATGGCCGGGACCGGGGAGCTGTTTTTT.

V usage is TRBV6-5 and J usage is TRBJ1-2, with TRBD1 matching 9 bases. With 6 bases clipped from V and 7 bases from J, the junction kept 9 bases outside the gene matches. The V gene's germline CDR1 is MNHEY and CDR2 SVGAGI. This CDR3 comprises 14 residues. Here the CDR3 DNA reads TGTGCCAGCAGACCACAGGGGGCGCGTAGTGGCTACACCTTC. Protein: CASRPQGARSGYTF.

CDR3 sequence reads: CAISERQGVTSNQPQHF. In nucleotides, the CDR3 is TGTGCCATCAGTGAGCGGCAGGGTGTAACTAGCAATCAGCCCCAGCATTTT. The chain has TRBV10-3 and TRBJ1-5; the D gene is possibly TRBD1 (5 bases). CDR1 is ENHRY, CDR2 SYGVKD, per germline. The CDR3 runs to 17 residues. Trimming shortened V by 2 bases and J by 0 bases, and 14 bases separated the two germline ends.

The chain uses TRBV5-1 and TRBJ1-2, with D possibly being TRBD1 (5 bases). CDR3 length: 13 amino acids. Germline CDR1 and CDR2: SGHRS and YFSETQ. V was shortened by 0 bases and J by 4 bases, with 7 bases between the two germline ends. CDR3 nucleotide sequence: TGCGCCAGCAGCTTGGATGGGGCCTATGGCTACACCTTC. Translating gives CASSLDGAYGYTF.

The V gene is TRBV10-3, the J gene TRBJ2-1, with 9 bases matching TRBD1. V shed 6 bases, J shed 8 bases, and the junction held 8 bases outside the gene matches. Germline CDR1 and CDR2: ENHRY and SYGVKD. The CDR3 runs 14 residues. CDR3 DNA: TGTGCCATCAGCCAGGACAGGGGCGGCGATGAGCAGTTCTTC. This translates into CAISQDRGGDEQFF.